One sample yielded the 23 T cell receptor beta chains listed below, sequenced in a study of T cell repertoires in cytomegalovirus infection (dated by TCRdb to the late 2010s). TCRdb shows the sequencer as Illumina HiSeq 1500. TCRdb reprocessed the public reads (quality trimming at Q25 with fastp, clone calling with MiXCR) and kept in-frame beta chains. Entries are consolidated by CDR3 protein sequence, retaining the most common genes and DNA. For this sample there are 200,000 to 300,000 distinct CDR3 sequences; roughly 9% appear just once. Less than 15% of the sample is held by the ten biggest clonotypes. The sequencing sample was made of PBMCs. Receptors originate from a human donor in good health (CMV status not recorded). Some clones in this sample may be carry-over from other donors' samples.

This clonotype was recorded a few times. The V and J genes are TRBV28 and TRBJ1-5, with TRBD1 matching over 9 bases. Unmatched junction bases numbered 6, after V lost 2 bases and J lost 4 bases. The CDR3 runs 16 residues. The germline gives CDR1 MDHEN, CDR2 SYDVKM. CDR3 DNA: TGTGCCAGCAGTTTAATCTCTGGACAGGGGAATCAGCCCCAGCATTTT. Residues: CASSLISGQGNQPQHF.

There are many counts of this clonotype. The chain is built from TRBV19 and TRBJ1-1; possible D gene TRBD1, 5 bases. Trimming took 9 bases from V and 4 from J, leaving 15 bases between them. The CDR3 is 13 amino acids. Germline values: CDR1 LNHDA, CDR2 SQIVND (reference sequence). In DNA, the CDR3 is TGTGCCAGCAGCATCGGCGGGGGCACTGAAGCTTTCTTT. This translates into CASSIGGGTEAFF.

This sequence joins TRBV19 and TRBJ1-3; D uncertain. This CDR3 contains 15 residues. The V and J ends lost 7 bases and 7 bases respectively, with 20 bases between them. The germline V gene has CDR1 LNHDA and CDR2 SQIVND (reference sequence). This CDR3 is CASMYRRASGNTIYF. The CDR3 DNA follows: TGTGCCAGTATGTATAGAAGGGCCAGCGGTAACACCATATATTTT.

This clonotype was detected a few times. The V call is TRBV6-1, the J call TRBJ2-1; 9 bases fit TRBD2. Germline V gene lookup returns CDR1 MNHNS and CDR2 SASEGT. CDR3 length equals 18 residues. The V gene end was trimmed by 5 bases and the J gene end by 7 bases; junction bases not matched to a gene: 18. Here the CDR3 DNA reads TGTGCCAGCAGTTACGCCCTTGGTTGGCGGGAGGGCCCGAATGAGCAGTTCTTC. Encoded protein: CASSYALGWREGPNEQFF.

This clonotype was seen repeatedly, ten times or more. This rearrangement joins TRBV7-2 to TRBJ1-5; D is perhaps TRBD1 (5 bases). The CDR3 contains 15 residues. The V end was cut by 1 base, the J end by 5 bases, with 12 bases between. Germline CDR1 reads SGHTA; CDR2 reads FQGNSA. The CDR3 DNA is TGTGCCAGCAGCTTAGGGAGCCGAGGGGATCAGCCCCAGCATTTT. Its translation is CASSLGSRGDQPQHF.

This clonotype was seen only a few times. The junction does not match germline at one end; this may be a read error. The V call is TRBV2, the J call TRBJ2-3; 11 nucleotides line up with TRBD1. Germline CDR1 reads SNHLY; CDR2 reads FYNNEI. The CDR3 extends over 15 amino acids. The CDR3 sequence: CAGSDPGQGADTQYF. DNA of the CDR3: TGTGCCGGCAGTGACCCGGGACAGGGGGCAGATACGCAGTATTTT.

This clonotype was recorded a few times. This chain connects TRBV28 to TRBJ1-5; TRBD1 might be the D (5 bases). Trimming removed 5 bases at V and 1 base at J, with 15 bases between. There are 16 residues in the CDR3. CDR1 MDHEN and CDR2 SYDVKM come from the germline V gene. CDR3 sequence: CASSARPGLSNQPQHF. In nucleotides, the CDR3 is TGTGCCAGCAGTGCCAGGCCGGGACTCAGCAATCAGCCCCAGCATTTT. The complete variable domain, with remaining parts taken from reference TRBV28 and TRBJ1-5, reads DVKVTQSSRYLVKRTGEKVFLECVQDMDHENMFWYRQDPGLGLRLIYFSYDVKMKEKGDIPEGYSVSREKKERFSLILESASTNQTSMYLCASSARPGLSNQPQHFGDGTRLSIL.

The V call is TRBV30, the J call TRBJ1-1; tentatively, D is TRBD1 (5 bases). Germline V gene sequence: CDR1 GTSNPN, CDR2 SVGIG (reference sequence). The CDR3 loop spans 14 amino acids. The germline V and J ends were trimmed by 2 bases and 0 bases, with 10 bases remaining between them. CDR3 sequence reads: CAWSWGGMNTEAFF. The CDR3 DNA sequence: TGTGCCTGGAGTTGGGGGGGGATGAACACTGAAGCTTTCTTT.

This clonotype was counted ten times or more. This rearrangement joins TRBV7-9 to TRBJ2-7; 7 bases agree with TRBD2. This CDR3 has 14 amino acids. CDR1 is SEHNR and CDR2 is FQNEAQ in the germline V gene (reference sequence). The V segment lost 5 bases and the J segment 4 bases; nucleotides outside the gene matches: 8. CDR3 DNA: TGTGCCAGCAGCGTTCCCGAGCGGGGATACGAGCAGTACTTC. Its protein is CASSVPERGYEQYF.

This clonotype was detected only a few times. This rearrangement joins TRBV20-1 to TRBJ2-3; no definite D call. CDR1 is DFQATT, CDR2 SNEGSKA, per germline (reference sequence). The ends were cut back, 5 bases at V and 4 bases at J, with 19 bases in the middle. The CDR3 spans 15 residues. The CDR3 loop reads CSAYGAVGFSDTQYF. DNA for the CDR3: TGCAGTGCTTATGGTGCTGTAGGATTTTCAGATACGCAGTATTTT.

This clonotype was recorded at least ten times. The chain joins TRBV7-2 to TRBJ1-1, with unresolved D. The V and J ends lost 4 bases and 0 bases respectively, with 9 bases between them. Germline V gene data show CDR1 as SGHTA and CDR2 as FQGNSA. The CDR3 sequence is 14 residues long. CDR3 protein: CASSSSTLNTEAFF. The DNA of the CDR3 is TGTGCCAGCAGCTCGAGTACCCTGAACACTGAAGCTTTCTTT.

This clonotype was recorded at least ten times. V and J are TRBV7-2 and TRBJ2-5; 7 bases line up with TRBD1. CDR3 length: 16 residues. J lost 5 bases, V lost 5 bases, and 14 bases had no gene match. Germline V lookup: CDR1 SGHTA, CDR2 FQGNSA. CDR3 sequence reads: CASSPFRRQGKETQYF. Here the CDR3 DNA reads TGTGCCAGCAGCCCGTTCCGACGACAGGGAAAGGAGACCCAGTACTTC.

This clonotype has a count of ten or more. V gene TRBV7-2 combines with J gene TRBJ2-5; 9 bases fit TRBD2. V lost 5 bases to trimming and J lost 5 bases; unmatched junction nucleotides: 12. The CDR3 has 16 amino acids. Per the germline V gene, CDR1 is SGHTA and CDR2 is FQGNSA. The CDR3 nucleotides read TGTGCCAGCAGCCCATTGGGTAGCGGGAGAGGCGAGACCCAGTACTTC. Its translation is CASSPLGSGRGETQYF.

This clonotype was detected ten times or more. CDR3 in amino acids: CASSLRDRCPIRRNTIYF. Written as DNA, the CDR3 is TGTGCCAGCAGCTTAAGGGACAGGTGCCCAATTCGGCGAAACACCATATATTTT. This chain connects TRBV7-3 to TRBJ1-3, with 8 bases matching TRBD1. The CDR3 is made up of 18 amino acids. J was trimmed by 5 bases and V by 1 base; bases with no gene match: 13. CDR1 and CDR2 (germline): SGHTA, FQGTGA.

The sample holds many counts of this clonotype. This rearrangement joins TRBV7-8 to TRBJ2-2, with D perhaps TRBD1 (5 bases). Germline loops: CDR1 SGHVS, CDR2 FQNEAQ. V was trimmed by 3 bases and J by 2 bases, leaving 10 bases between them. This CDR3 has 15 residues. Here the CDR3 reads CASSLHRRNTGELFF. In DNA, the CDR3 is TGTGCCAGCAGCTTGCACAGGAGAAACACCGGGGAGCTGTTTTTT.

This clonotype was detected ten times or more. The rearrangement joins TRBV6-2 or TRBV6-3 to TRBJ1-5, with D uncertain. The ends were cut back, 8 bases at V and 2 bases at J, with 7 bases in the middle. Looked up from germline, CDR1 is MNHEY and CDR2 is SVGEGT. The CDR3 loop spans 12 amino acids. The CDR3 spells CASGQGNQPQHF. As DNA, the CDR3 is TGTGCCAGCGGGCAGGGCAATCAGCCCCAGCATTTT.

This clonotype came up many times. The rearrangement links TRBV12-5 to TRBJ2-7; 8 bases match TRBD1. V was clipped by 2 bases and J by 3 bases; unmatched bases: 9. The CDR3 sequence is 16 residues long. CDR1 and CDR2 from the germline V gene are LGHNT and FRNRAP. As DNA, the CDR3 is TGTGCTAGTGGTTTGAGACCAGGGGGCGCGGGCTACGAGCAGTACTTC. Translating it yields CASGLRPGGAGYEQYF.

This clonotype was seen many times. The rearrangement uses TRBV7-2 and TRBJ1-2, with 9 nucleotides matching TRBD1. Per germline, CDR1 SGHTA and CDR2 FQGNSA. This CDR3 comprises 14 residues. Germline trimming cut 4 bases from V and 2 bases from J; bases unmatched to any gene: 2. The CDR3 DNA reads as TGTGCCAGCAGCTGGGGACAGGGAAACTATGGCTACACCTTC. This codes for CASSWGQGNYGYTF.

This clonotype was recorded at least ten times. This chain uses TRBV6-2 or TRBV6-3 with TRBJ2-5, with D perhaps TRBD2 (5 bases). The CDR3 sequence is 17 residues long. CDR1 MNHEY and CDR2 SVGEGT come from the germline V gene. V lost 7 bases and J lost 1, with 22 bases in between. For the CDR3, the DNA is TGTGCCAGCAAACCCGCTCGGACTTCTCCCTCCCAAGAGACCCAGTACTTC. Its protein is CASKPARTSPSQETQYF.

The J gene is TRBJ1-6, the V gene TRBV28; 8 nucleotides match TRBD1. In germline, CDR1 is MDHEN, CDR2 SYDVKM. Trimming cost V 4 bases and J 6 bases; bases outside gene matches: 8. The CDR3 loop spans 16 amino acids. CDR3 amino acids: CASSSTGEGPNSPLHF. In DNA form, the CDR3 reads TGTGCCAGCAGTTCGACAGGGGAGGGACCTAATTCACCCCTCCACTTT.

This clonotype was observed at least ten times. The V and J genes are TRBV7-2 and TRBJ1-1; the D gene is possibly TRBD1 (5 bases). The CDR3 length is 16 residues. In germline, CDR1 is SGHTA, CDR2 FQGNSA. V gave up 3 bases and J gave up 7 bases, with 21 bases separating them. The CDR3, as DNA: TGTGCCAGCAGCTTGGTTTCTGGGGGTGGATTGAGTGAAGCTTTCTTT. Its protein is CASSLVSGGGLSEAFF.

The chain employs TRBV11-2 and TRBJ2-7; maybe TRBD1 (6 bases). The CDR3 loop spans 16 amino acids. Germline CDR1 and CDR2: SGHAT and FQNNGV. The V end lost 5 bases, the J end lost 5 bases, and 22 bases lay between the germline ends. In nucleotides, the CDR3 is TGTGCCAGCAGCCTAATCAGACAGGTGGCTCCCCACGAGCAGTACTTC. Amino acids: CASSLIRQVAPHEQYF.

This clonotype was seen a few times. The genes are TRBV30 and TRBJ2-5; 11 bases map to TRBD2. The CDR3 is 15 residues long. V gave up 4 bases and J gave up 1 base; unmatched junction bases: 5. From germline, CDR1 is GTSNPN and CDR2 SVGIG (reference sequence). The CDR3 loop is CAWNPGTSGQETQYF. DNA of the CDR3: TGTGCCTGGAACCCCGGGACTAGCGGCCAAGAGACCCAGTACTTC.